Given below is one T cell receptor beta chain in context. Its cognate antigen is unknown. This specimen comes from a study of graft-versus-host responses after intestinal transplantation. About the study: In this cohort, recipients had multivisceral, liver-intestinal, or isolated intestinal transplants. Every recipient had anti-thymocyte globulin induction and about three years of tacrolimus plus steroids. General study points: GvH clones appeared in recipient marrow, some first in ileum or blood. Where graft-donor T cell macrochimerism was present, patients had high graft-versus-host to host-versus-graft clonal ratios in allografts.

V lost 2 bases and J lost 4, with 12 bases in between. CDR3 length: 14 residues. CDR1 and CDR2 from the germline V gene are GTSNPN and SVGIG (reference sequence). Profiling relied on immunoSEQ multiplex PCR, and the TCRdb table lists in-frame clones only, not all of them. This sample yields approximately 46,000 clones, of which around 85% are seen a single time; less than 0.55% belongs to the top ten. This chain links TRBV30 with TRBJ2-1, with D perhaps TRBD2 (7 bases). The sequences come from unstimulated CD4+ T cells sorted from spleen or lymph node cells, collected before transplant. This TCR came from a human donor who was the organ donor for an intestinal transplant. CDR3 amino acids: CAWSRRGGYNEQFF. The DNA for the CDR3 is TGTGCCTGGAGTCGGAGGGGGGGTTACAATGAGCAGTTCTTC.